This TCR beta chain was sequenced in a study of CD8 T cells in Susac syndrome. With random hexamers, reverse transcription was performed on about 0.45 to 1 ug of RNA. Amplification of TCR beta CDR3 used immunoSEQ multiplex PCR across 54 Vbeta and 13 Jbeta. TCRdb redid the calling of the immunoSEQ multiplex PCR reads with MiXCR, one entry per CDR3 protein. The sample shows about 200,000 distinct CDR3 sequences, around 95% of them seen only once. Germline values: CDR1 KGHSH, CDR2 LQKENI. CDR3 size: 14 residues. J was trimmed by 6 bases and V by 2 bases; bases with no gene match: 2. This chain uses TRBV18 with TRBJ1-5; 9 bases fit TRBD1. The TCR originated in a human donor with multiple sclerosis. The material sequenced was CD4+ T cells from PBMCs. DNA of the CDR3: TGTGCCAGCTCACCATCGGACAGGGGTCAGCCCCAGCATTTT. It yields the protein CASSPSDRGQPQHF.